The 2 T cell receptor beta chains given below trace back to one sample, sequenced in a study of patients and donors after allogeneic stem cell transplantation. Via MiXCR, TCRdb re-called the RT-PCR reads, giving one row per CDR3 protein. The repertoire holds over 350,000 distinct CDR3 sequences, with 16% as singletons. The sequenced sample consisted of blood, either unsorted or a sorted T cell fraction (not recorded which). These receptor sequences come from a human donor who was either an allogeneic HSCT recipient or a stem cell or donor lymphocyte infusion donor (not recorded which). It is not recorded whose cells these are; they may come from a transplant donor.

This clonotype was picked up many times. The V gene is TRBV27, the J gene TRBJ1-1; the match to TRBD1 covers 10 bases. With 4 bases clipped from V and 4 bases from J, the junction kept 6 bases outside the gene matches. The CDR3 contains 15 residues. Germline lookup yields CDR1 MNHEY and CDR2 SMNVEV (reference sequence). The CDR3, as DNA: TGTGCCAGCAGTTCCCTTCGGGACAGGGGCACTGAAGCTTTCTTT. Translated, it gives CASSSLRDRGTEAFF.

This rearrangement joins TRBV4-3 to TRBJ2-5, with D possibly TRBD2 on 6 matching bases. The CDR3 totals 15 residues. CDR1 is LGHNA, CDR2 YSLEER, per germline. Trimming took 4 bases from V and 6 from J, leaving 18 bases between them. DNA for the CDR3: TGCGCCAGCAGCCGGGGGACTTTGGAAGTTAAGACCCAGTACTTC. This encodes CASSRGTLEVKTQYF.